This T cell receptor beta chain was captured in a study of PD-1 blockade in classical Hodgkin lymphoma. Produced via immunoSEQ multiplex PCR; TCRdb's table is partial and in-frame only. Here the sample spans about 58,000 clones, 91% being singletons. Germline loops: CDR1 SEHNR, CDR2 FQNEAQ (reference sequence). This CDR3 comprises 16 residues. Trimming removed 1 base from V and 7 bases from J, with 17 bases in between. Whole-study results and caveats: No one has yet defined what causes the repertoire differences, which may be disease activity or prior therapy. Prior to therapy, complete responders displayed diversity much like that of newly diagnosed patients. When set against healthy donors, newly diagnosed patients were reported to show lower baseline TCR diversity.

Every patient had relapsed following autologous stem cell transplantation, and cohorts differed in brentuximab vedotin exposure. Best responses fell into complete response, partial response or progressive disease. For this clone: Its cognate antigen is unknown.

This chain connects TRBV7-9 to TRBJ1-5; D unresolved. This TCR was sampled from a human donor with classical Hodgkin lymphoma. This specimen was peripheral blood mononuclear cells (PBMCs), taken before the second cycle of nivolumab. The CDR3 sequence is CASSLGGSGWGQPQHF. DNA for the CDR3: TGTGCCAGCAGCTTAGGAGGTTCGGGATGGGGACAGCCCCAGCATTTT.